This T cell receptor (beta chain) was retrieved from a study of OX40 agonist ivuxolimab in advanced cancers. For the study at large: Each dose-escalation patient presented with hepatocellular carcinoma, melanoma, renal cell or head and neck cancer. Broader study findings: CD8+ T cells averaged more expanded clones than CD4+. Partly responding patients at 0.1-3.0 mg/kg showed some of the smallest clonal expansion.

Remarks on this clone: Its antigen is not known.

Method: immunoSEQ multiplex PCR; TCRdb's copy keeps in-frame clones and lacks some. The sample includes around 65,000 clones, approximately 90% of them seen just once. Trimming took off 6 bases at V and 7 bases at J, with 16 bases between the two ends. The V gene's germline CDR1 is LNHDA and CDR2 SQIVND (reference sequence). This CDR3 region has 15 residues. Sampled blood was obtained at baseline, cycle 4 day 1, and cycle 7 day 1. This receptor was obtained from an adult with an advanced solid tumor such as melanoma, head and neck, liver or kidney cancer. The source was CD4+ or CD8+ T cells sorted from blood, collected in a trial of the OX40 agonist ivuxolimab. The chain links TRBV19 to TRBJ1-6; D perhaps matches TRBD1 (5 bases). The CDR3 coding sequence is TGTGCCAGTAGCCGATACAGTGGGGCCAATTCACCCCTCCACTTT. Translating gives CASSRYSGANSPLHF.